This TCR beta chain was captured in a study of blood T cell repertoires in COVID-19. Study context: From T cells, B-cell-depleted T cells, or PBMCs came the material, which was cDNA or gDNA.

Residents of 24 US areas, aged roughly 18 to 89 years, made up the participants. Before being deemed recovered, Cohort 3 donors had two negative PCRs, clearance, or symptom resolution. Source study methods: It was from reference gene primer amplification that nucleated cell counts were estimated. The data were produced by immunoSEQ multiplex PCR, yet TCRdb's version contains in-frame clones alone and is incomplete. V, J and clone size were drawn from that table, and D and trimming were deduced from the DNA. The sample has about 200,000 clones, about 80% seen once. Trimming removed 4 bases from V and 3 bases from J; junction bases left unmatched: 9. The CDR3 is 15 residues long. CDR1 SGHNT and CDR2 YYREEE come from the germline V gene (reference sequence).

V is TRBV5-4 and J is TRBJ2-7; 8 nucleotides align to TRBD2. The sequenced material came from PBMCs or T cells enriched from blood (not recorded which). The origin of this receptor is a man in his forties who had recovered from COVID-19. The CDR3 protein is CASSRIAGLNYEQYF. The CDR3 DNA reads as TGTGCCAGCAGCCGTATAGCGGGGCTAAACTACGAGCAGTACTTC.